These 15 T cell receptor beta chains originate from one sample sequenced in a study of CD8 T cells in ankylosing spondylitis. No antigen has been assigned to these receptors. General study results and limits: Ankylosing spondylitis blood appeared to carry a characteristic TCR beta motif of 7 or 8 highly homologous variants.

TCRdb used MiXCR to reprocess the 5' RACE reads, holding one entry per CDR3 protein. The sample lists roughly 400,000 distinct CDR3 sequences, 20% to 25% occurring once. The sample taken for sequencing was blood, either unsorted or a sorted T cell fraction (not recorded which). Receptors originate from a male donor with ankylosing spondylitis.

The CDR3, as DNA: TGTGCCAGCAGCTCCATAGCGGGAGAGGGGGAGCTGTTTTTT. It encodes CASSSIAGEGELFF. V usage is TRBV5-8 and J usage is TRBJ2-2; 9 bases are a match to TRBD2. The CDR3 loop spans 14 amino acids. Germline loops: CDR1 SGHTS, CDR2 YDEGEE. The V and J ends lost 3 bases and 8 bases, in that order; junction bases with no gene match: 5.

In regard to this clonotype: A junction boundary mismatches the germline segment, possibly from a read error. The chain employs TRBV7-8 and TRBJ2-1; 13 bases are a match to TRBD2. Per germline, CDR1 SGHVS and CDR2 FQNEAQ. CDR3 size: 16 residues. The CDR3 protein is CSSSYRGLAGANEQFF. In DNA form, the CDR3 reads TGTTCCAGCAGCTATAGAGGACTAGCGGGGGCCAATGAGCAGTTCTTC.

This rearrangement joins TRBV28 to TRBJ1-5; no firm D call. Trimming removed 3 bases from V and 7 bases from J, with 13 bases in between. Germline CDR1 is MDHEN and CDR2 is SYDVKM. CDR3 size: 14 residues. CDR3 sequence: CASSLRSVGQPQHF. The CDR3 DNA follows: TGTGCCAGCAGTTTGCGCAGCGTCGGACAGCCCCAGCATTTT.

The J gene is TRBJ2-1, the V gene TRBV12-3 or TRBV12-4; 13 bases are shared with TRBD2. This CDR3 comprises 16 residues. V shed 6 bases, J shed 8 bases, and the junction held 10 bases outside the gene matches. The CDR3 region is CASSRTSGSLLHEQFF. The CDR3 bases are TGTGCCAGCAGCCGGACTAGCGGGAGCTTGCTCCATGAGCAGTTCTTC.

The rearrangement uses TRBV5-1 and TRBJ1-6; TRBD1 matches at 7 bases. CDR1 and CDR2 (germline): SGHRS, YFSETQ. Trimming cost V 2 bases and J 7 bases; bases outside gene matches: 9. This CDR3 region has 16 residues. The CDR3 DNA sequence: TGCGCCAGCAGCTTAGGACCACAGGGGCGAAATTCACCCCTCCACTTT. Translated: CASSLGPQGRNSPLHF.

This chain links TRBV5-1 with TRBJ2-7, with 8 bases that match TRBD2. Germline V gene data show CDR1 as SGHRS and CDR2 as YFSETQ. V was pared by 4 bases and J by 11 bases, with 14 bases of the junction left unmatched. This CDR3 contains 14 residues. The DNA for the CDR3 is TGCGCCAGCAGCGCCGGGGGGGAGGACCGCTCTAAGTACTTC. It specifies CASSAGGEDRSKYF. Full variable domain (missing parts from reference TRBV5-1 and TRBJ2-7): KAGVTQTPRYLIKTRGQQVTLSCSPISGHRSVSWYQQTPGQGLQFLFEYFSETQRNKGNFPGRFSGRQFSNSRSEMNVSTLELGDSALYLCASSAGGEDRSKYFGPGTRLTVT.

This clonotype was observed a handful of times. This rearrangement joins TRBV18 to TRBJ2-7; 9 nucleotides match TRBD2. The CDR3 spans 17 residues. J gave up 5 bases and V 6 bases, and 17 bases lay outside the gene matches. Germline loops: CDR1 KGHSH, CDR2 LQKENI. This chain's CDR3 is CASSEENPAGGADEQYF. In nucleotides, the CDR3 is TGTGCCAGCTCCGAAGAAAACCCAGCGGGAGGCGCGGACGAGCAGTACTTC.

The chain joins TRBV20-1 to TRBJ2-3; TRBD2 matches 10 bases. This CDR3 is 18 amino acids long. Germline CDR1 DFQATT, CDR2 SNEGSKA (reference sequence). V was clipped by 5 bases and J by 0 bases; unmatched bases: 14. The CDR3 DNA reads TGCAGTGCTCTGGATGAGACTAGCGGGTACTCTAGCACAGATACGCAGTATTTT. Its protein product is CSALDETSGYSSTDTQYF.

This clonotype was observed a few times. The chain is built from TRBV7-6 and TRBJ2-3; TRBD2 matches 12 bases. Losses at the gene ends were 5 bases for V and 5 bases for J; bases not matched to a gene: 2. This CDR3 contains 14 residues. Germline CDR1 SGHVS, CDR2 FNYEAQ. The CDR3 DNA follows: TGTGCCAGCAGCATACTAGCGGGAGGAGATACGCAGTATTTT. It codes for CASSILAGGDTQYF.

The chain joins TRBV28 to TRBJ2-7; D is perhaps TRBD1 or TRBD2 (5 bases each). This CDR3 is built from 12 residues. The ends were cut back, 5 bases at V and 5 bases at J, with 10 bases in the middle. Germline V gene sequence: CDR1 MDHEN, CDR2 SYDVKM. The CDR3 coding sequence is TGTGCCAGCAGTGGGGGTATTAACGAGCAGTACTTC. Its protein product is CASSGGINEQYF.

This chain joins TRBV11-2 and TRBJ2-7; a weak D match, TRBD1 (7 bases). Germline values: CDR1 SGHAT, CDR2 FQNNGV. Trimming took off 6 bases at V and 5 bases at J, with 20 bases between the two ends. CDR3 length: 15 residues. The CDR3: CASSRQGGGFDEQYF. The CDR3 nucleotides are TGTGCCAGCAGTCGACAGGGAGGAGGGTTTGACGAGCAGTACTTC.

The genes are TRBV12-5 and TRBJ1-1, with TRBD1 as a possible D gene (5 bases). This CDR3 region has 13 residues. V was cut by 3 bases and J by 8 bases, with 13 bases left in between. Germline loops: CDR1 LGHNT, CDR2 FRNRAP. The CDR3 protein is CASGFDVGTEAFF. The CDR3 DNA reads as TGTGCTAGTGGTTTTGACGTGGGGACGGAAGCTTTCTTT.

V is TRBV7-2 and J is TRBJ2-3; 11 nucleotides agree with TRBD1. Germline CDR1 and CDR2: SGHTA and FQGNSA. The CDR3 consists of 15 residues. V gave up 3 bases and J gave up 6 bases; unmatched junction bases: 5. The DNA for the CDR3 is TGTGCCAGCAGCTTCGGGACAGGGGGTCTTGATACGCAGTATTTT. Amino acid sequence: CASSFGTGGLDTQYF.

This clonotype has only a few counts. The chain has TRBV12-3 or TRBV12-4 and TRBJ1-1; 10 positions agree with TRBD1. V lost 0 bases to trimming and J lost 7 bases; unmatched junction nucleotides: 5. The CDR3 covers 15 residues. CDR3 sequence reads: CASSLATGTGDEAFF. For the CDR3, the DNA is TGTGCCAGCAGTTTAGCCACCGGGACAGGGGATGAAGCTTTCTTT.

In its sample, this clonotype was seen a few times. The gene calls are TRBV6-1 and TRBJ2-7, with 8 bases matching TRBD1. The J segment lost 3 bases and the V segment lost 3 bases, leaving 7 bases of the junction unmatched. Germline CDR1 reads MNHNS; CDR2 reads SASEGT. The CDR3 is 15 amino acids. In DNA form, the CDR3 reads TGTGCCAGCAGTGAGGCCCAGGGGGCTCTCTACGAGCAGTACTTC. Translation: CASSEAQGALYEQYF.